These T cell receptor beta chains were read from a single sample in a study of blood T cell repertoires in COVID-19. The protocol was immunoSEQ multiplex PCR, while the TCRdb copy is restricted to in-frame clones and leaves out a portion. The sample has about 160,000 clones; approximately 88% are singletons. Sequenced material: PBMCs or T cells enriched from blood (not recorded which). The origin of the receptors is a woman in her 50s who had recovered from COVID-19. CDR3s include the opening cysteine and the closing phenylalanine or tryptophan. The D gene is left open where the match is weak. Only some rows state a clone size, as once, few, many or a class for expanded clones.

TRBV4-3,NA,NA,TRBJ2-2,TGCGCCAGCAGCCAAGACCAGGGCCCCGGGGAGCTGTTTTTT,CASSQDQGPGELFF
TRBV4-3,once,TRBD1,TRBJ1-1,TGCGCCAGCAGCCAAGAAGGACAGGGGGGATGGACTGAAGCTTTCTTT,CASSQEGQGGWTEAFF
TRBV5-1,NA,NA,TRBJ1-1,TGCGCCAGCAGCTTGGCCCTAGAGCGGGCCACTGAAGCTTTCTTT,CASSLALERATEAFF
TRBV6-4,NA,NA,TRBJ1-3,TGTGCCGGCCGAGGGTTCCCGGTTGGAAACACCATATATTTT,CAGRGFPVGNTIYF
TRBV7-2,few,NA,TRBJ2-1,TGTGCCAGCAGCTTAACGGCGGGGCGCGACAATGAGCAGTTCTTC,CASSLTAGRDNEQFF
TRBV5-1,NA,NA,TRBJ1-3,TGCGCCAGCAGCCCCAGTATGGAGGGGAGCTCTGGAAACACCATATATTTT,CASSPSMEGSSGNTIYF
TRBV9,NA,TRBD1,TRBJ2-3,TGTGCCAGCAGCGTAAGGGGACAGGGACAAGCAGATACGCAGTATTTT,CASSVRGQGQADTQYF
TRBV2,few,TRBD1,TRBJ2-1,TGTGCCAGCTCAGGGACAGGGTTGGGCAATGAGCAGTTCTTC,CASSGTGLGNEQFF
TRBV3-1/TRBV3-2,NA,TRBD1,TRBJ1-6,TGTGCCAGCAGCCGAGCACAGGGGGGTCCCTATAATTCACCCCTCCACTTT,CASSRAQGGPYNSPLHF
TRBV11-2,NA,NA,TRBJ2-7,TGTGCCAGCAGCTTAGCAGGGGCCTCCTACGAGCAGTACTTC,CASSLAGASYEQYF
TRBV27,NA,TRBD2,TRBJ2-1,TGTGCCATTAGACTAGCGGGGATCAATGAGCAGTTCTTC,CAIRLAGINEQFF
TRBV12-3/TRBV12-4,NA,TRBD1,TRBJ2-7,TGTGCCAGCAGTTTTAGAACAGGGGACGAGCAGTACTTC,CASSFRTGDEQYF
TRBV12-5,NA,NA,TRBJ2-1,TGTGCTAGTGGACTTTTCCGGGACACATACAATGAGCAGTTCTTC,CASGLFRDTYNEQFF
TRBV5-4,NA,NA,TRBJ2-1,TGTGCCAGCCAACGGAGGGGATACAATGAGCAGTTCTTC,CASQRRGYNEQFF
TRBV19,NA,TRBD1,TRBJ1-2,TGTGCCAGCTTGAGGACAGGGGTTAGGAACGGCTACACCTTC,CASLRTGVRNGYTF
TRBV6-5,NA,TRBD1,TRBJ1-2,TGTGCCAGCAGTCCCGGGACAGGGGGCGCGCGCTACACCTTC,CASSPGTGGARYTF
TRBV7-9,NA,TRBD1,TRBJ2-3,TGTGCCAGCAGCTCATACAGGGGCGGCACAGATACGCAGTATTTT,CASSSYRGGTDTQYF
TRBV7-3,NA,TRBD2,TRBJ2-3,TGTGCCAGCAGCTTGGGAGGGAGCGGGGGCCTAGATACGCAGTATTTT,CASSLGGSGGLDTQYF
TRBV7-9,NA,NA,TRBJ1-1,TGTGCCAGCATCCGGGAAGGGAGGAACACTGAAGCTTTCTTT,CASIREGRNTEAFF
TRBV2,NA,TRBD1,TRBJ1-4,TGTGCCAGCAGCAGGACGACAGGGGGCAGGGAAAAACTGTTTTTT,CASSRTTGGREKLFF
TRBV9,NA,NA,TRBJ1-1,TGTGCCAGCAGCGTAGCGGTAGACACTGAAGCTTTCTTT,CASSVAVDTEAFF
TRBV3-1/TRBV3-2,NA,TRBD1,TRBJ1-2,TGTGCCAGCAGCCCCACGCAGGGACAGACCTCTAACTATGGCTACACCTTC,CASSPTQGQTSNYGYTF
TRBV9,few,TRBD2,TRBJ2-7,TGTGCCAGCAGCCCCTCCGGGAGGGTGGGCTCCTACGAGCAGTACTTC,CASSPSGRVGSYEQYF
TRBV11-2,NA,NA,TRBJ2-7,TGTGCCAGCAGCTTAGATTGGAGGGACTCCTACGAGCAGTACTTC,CASSLDWRDSYEQYF
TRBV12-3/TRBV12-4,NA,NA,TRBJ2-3,TGTGCCAGCAGTTTCGTCCCCACAGATACGCAGTATTTT,CASSFVPTDTQYF
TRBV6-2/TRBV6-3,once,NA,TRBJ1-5,TGTGCCAGCAGTGATAGACAGGCCAATCAGCCCCAGCATTTT,CASSDRQANQPQHF